The entry below gives a single T cell receptor (beta chain) sequence along with its context. The sample comes from a study of human thymus T cells. Surgeons resected thymus tissue during corrective heart surgery. This CDR3 comprises 13 residues. This table comes from immunoSEQ multiplex PCR, and its TCRdb copy is limited to in-frame clones, with some not included. The sample shows some 130,000 clones, around 96% of them seen only once. This chain links TRBV12-1 with TRBJ1-1; TRBD1 is taken as the D call from the table, unchecked against the DNA. TRBV12-1 is shown as a pseudogene. Sequenced: thymus tissue. This TCR derives from a boy in the first two years of life with a congenital heart defect but otherwise immunologically healthy. The CDR3 DNA reads as TGTGCCAGCAGCTCATACAGGGCGACTGAAGCTTTCTTT. This sequence encodes CASSSYRATEAFF.